Below, one TCR beta chain is given with its context. The record originates from a study of cytomegalovirus exposure and HLA in healthy donors. The PCR was carried out with 60 Vbeta primers and 13 Jbeta primers. Clones were read by immunoSEQ multiplex PCR, and TCRdb kept only the in-frame ones, dropping some. The sample consists of approximately 100,000 clones, 77% of them appearing once. Germline V gene lookup returns CDR1 SQVTM and CDR2 ANQGSEA. The CDR3 sequence is 13 residues long. V was shortened by 5 bases and J by 3 bases, with 11 bases between the two germline ends. The receptor was derived from a middle-aged man in good health and CMV-seropositive. Specimen: PBMCs. The chain has TRBV29-1 and TRBJ1-3; possibly TRBD1 for D (5 bases). CDR3 bases: TGCAGCGTTAGGGGCTTCTTTGGAAACACCATATATTTT. This sequence encodes CSVRGFFGNTIYF.